This TCR beta chain emerged from a study of brain T cells in children with intractable seizures. Findings and limits, study-wide: Patients' HCMV serostatus was unknown; virus specificity rests on CDR3 similarity alone. Clones missing pre-surgery may reflect undersampling of that blood sample.

J lost 4 bases, V lost 7 bases, and 7 bases had no gene match. This CDR3 comprises 14 residues. The germline V gene has CDR1 MDHEN and CDR2 SYDVKM. TCRdb's table, derived via immunoSEQ multiplex PCR, lists solely in-frame clones and lacks some. This sample has roughly 120,000 clones, with around 94% found just once. As for this clone: As yet, its antigen is unknown.

The chain uses TRBV28 and TRBJ2-1; TRBD2 matches at 7 bases. Sequences were derived from peripheral blood, sampled at surgery. This TCR was sampled from a boy younger than two with hemimegalencephaly and intractable seizures. The CDR3, as DNA: TGTGCCAGCAAGCCTAGCGGAGAGTACAATGAGCAGTTCTTC. Its protein product is CASKPSGEYNEQFF.